The 21 T cell receptor beta chains in this list originate from one sample, sequenced in a study of tumor and adjacent non-tumor tissue in lung cancer. The template was RNA from unsorted bulk tissue. The normal lung tissue was taken more than 3 cm from the tumor edge. The library came from three nested PCR rounds adapted from ARM-PCR protocols. TCRdb processed the multiplex PCR reads anew with MiXCR; each CDR3 protein has one entry. The repertoire includes approximately 77,000 distinct CDR3 sequences, more than 80% of them detected once, and about 54% sits in the top ten. Sequenced input: distant non-tumor lung tissue. The receptor set was obtained from a man aged 60 to 75 with non-small cell lung cancer.

A note on this clonotype: A single base separates this from a much larger clone, so it may be a read error. V usage is TRBV20-1 and J usage is TRBJ2-7, with TRBD1 matching 9 bases. Germline CDR1 DFQATT, CDR2 SNEGSKA (reference sequence). The CDR3 totals 16 residues. The CDR3 loop is CTARDLGTGNYYEQYF. The CDR3 DNA is TGCACTGCTAGAGATCTCGGGACAGGGAACTACTACGAGCAGTACTTC.

For this clonotype: Germline and junction disagree at one end, which may indicate a read error. The chain has TRBV20-1 and TRBJ2-1; 10 bases are a match to TRBD2. This CDR3 is built from 15 residues. Germline CDR1 and CDR2: DFQATT and SNEGSKA (reference sequence). CDR3 DNA: TGCATTGCCACCCTGGAAGCGGGAGGGTACAATAAGCAGTTCTTC. Protein: CIATLEAGGYNKQFF.

J is TRBJ2-1 and V is TRBV4-1, with TRBD2 identical over 9 bases. The CDR3 has 15 residues. CDR1 MGHRA and CDR2 YSYEKL come from the germline V gene. V dropped 7 bases and J dropped 8; count of bases not matched to a gene: 12. The CDR3 here is CASNLVGGRAYEQFF. CDR3 nucleotide sequence: TGCGCCAGCAACCTGGTGGGCGGGAGGGCCTATGAGCAGTTCTTC.

In the case of this clonotype: The CDR3 does not close with the conserved phenylalanine or tryptophan, likely indicating a read error. V is TRBV7-9 and J is TRBJ1-4, with TRBD1 as a possible D gene (5 bases). There are 16 residues in the CDR3. Germline V gene data show CDR1 as SEHNR and CDR2 as FQNEAQ (reference sequence). V was cut by 1 base and J by 5 bases, with 14 bases left in between. In DNA form, the CDR3 reads TGTGCCAGCAGCTTAGATCTTGGGGGAAGGAATGAAAAACTGTTTCTT. This codes for CASSLDLGGRNEKLFL.

Concerning this clonotype: This could be a read error, since a much larger clone is one nucleotide away. V and J are TRBV4-3 and TRBJ2-7; D is possibly TRBD2 (5 bases). CDR3 length: 14 residues. Germline values: CDR1 LGHNA, CDR2 YSLEER. CDR3 protein: CAGSQAVGSLDPSF. In DNA, the CDR3 is TGCGCCGGCAGCCAAGCGGTGGGGAGCTTGGACCCCTCCTTC.

Here the CDR3 reads CSASPPIERYEQYF. CDR3 sequence (DNA): TGCAGTGCTAGCCCCCCCATCGAGAGGTATGAGCAGTACTTC. The chain links TRBV20-1 to TRBJ2-7; D ambiguous. V was shortened by 3 bases and J by 7 bases, with 19 bases between the two germline ends. This CDR3 has 14 residues. CDR1 is DFQATT, CDR2 SNEGSKA, per germline (reference sequence).

Turning to this clonotype: This may come from a read error, since a much larger clone is one base off. This sequence joins TRBV7-8 and TRBJ2-3; the D gene is possibly TRBD2 (5 bases). Deletions cut 5 bases from V and 0 bases from J, with 9 bases between. The length of the CDR3 is 14 residues. The germline V gene has CDR1 SGHVS and CDR2 FQNEAQ. DNA for the CDR3: TGTGCCAGCAGCATGGGCGGGAGCACAGATACGCAGTATTTT. This codes for CASSMGGSTDTQYF.

This clonotype has a single count. A much larger clone lies a single base off, so this may be a read error. The rearrangement joins TRBV5-1 to TRBJ2-1; 9 bases align to TRBD1. This CDR3 comprises 16 residues. Germline V gene data show CDR1 as SGHRS and CDR2 as YFSETQ. The CDR3 sequence is CASSLGQGSSYNELFF. CDR3 sequence (DNA): TGCGCCAGCAGCCTAGGACAGGGGAGCTCCTACAATGAGCTGTTCTTC. Full variable domain (rest looked up from reference TRBV5-1 and TRBJ2-1): KAGVTQTPRYLIKTRGQQVTLSCSPISGHRSVSWYQQTPGQGLQFLFEYFSETQRNKGNFPGRFSGRQFSNSRSEMNVSTLELGDSALYLCASSLGQGSSYNELFFGPGTRLTVL.

Concerning this clonotype itself: One junction end does not reproduce the germline sequence, and a read error may be involved. The chain uses TRBV6-1 and TRBJ1-2; unclear D gene. The CDR3 is made up of 15 amino acids. Germline assignment: CDR1 MNHNS and CDR2 SASEGT. The CDR3 region is CAGSEAGKVSYGYTF. The DNA of the CDR3 is TGTGCCGGCAGTGAAGCGGGGAAGGTTAGCTATGGCTACACCTTC.

Of note for this clonotype: A read error may produce the germline difference seen at one junction end. CDR3 sequence (DNA): TGTGCCAGCAGCTGGAACCTGAAAGGGGCGGCCACATACGAGCAGCACTTC. This codes for CASSWNLKGAATYEQHF. The chain links TRBV5-5 to TRBJ2-7; tentatively, D is TRBD1 (5 bases). This CDR3 is built from 17 residues. CDR1 is SGHKS and CDR2 is YYEKEE in the germline V gene (reference sequence).

The chain carries TRBV20-1 and TRBJ2-7; D remains unclear. Per germline, CDR1 DFQATT and CDR2 SNEGSKA (reference sequence). This CDR3 has 12 amino acids. V lost 5 bases, J lost 4 bases, and 12 bases lay in between. The DNA for the CDR3 is TGCAGTGCTCATATAGTTACATACGAGCAGTACTTC. It translates to CSAHIVTYEQYF.

In regard to this clonotype: A clone one base away is much larger, so this may be a read error. V is TRBV11-2 and J is TRBJ1-4, with unresolved D. Germline CDR1 is SGHAT and CDR2 is FQNNGV. The CDR3 loop spans 13 amino acids. Here the CDR3 reads CASRRGIGEKLLF. The CDR3 DNA reads as TGTGCCAGCCGTAGAGGGATCGGTGAAAAACTGCTTTTT.

This clonotype was counted a single time. The chain employs TRBV6-1 and TRBJ1-2; no firm D call. V was clipped by 4 bases and J by 5 bases, with 5 bases between them. The CDR3 has 11 amino acids. Germline CDR1 is MNHNS and CDR2 is SASEGT. CDR3 amino acids: CASSAGYGYTF. The CDR3 DNA sequence: TGTGCCAGCAGTGCGGGATATGGCTACACCTTC.

Notes on this clonotype: Since a much larger clone is just one base distant, this may be a read error. The CDR3 nucleotides are TGTGCCTGGGAACGGGGTAGCGGTTACAATGAGCATTTCTTC. It translates to CAWERGSGYNEHFF. The gene calls are TRBV30 and TRBJ2-1; D may be TRBD2 (6 bases). This CDR3 is 14 amino acids long. Germline V gene data show CDR1 as GTSNPN and CDR2 as SVGIG (reference sequence).

There are a few counts of this clonotype. Here the CDR3 omits its conserved ending phenylalanine or tryptophan, so a read error is the likely source. The rearrangement joins TRBV6-6 to TRBJ2-5; the match to TRBD2 covers 11 bases. CDR3 length: 17 residues. Germline V gene sequence: CDR1 MNHNY, CDR2 SVGAGI (reference sequence). Written as DNA, the CDR3 is TGTGCCAACAGTTACTCGAGTAGCGGGAGGGCCGGAGAGACCCAGTACTTA. As protein: CANSYSSSGRAGETQYL.

Concerning this clonotype: The junction departs from germline at one end; a sequencing error may be responsible. CDR3 region: CASSFHGPDTQYF. CDR3 nucleotide sequence: TGCGCCAGCAGCTTTCATGGGCCAGATACGCAGTATTTT. The rearrangement uses TRBV11-3 and TRBJ2-3, with D uncertain. The germline gives CDR1 SGHNT, CDR2 YENEEA. CDR3 length: 13 amino acids.

There are a few counts of this clonotype. Possible read error: a much larger clone is one base away. The J gene is TRBJ1-1, the V gene TRBV13, with D hard to call. Germline CDR1 PRHDT, CDR2 FYEKMQ (reference sequence). The CDR3 length is 13 residues. The CDR3 spells CVSRSTENTEAFF. DNA of the CDR3: TGTGTCAGCAGGTCTACAGAGAACACTGAAGCTTTCTTT.

This clonotype has only one observation. The rearrangement uses TRBV11-2 and TRBJ1-1; D gene ambiguous. V was cut by 6 bases and J by 8 bases, with 19 bases left in between. CDR3 length: 14 amino acids. The germline gives CDR1 SGHAT, CDR2 FQNNGV. CDR3: CASSFPLVQQEAFF. The CDR3 DNA reads as TGTGCCAGCAGTTTCCCCCTGGTACAACAAGAAGCTTTCTTT.

The rearrangement uses TRBV10-2 and TRBJ2-1; D unclear. V lost 3 bases, J lost 2 bases, and 14 bases lay in between. Germline assignment: CDR1 WSHSY and CDR2 SAAADI. CDR3 length equals 16 residues. The CDR3 is CASSDGNGYAYNEQFF. Written as DNA, the CDR3 is TGCGCCAGCAGTGATGGGAACGGGTACGCCTACAATGAGCAGTTCTTC.

Concerning this clonotype: The CDR3 carries no conserved terminal phenylalanine or tryptophan, so it likely arises from a read error. The rearrangement uses TRBV11-2 and TRBJ2-6; D might be TRBD1 (5 bases). Germline CDR1 SGHAT, CDR2 FQNNGV. The length of the CDR3 is 19 residues. CDR3 DNA sequence: TGTCCCAGCAGCTTAGTTCCAAAGGACATACCCTCTGGGGCCAACGTCCTGACTCTC. Translation gives CPSSLVPKDIPSGANVLTL.

This clonotype was observed a handful of times. Just one base apart from a much larger clone, this may be a read error. J is TRBJ1-1 and V is TRBV10-1, with no clear D. V lost 8 bases to trimming and J lost 1 base, with 11 bases between them. CDR1 and CDR2 (germline): WNHNN, SYGVQD (reference sequence). The CDR3 contains 13 residues. The CDR3 region is CASHLRENTEAFF. The CDR3, as DNA: TGCGCCAGCCACCTTAGGGAGAACACTGAAGCTTTCTTT.